The 25 T cell receptor beta chains below were found in one sample sequenced in a study of molecular identifiers for immune sequencing clone quantification. TCRdb analysed the PCR reads with MiXCR anew, one entry per CDR3 protein. The repertoire consists of around 470,000 distinct CDR3 sequences, with under 30% occurring once and the leading ten covering 0.7% to 0.9%. The specimen was naive CD8+ T cells from blood, with Jurkat cell RNA spiked in. Subset of the sample: FACS-sorted CD8+CD4-CCR7+CD45RA+ naive T cells. The receptors stem from a human donor in good health. Some libraries in this study had Jurkat cell RNA spiked in.

A remark on this clonotype: A read error may explain this, as a much larger clone is one base away. The missing conserved phenylalanine or tryptophan at the end of this CDR3 makes a read error likely. This chain joins TRBV5-5 and TRBJ1-5, with D unclear. Trimming stripped 0 bases from V and 5 bases from J, with 12 bases between. The CDR3 covers 15 residues. Looked up from germline, CDR1 is SGHKS and CDR2 is YYEKEE (reference sequence). CDR3 coding DNA: TGTGCCAGCAGCTTGGACGGGCTCGGACATCAGCCCCAGCATCTT. Translation: CASSLDGLGHQPQHL.

This clonotype has more than one count but fewer than ten. This rearrangement joins TRBV6-6 to TRBJ1-4, with D possibly being TRBD1 (5 bases). This CDR3 has 15 residues. Germline CDR1 reads MNHNY; CDR2 reads SVGAGI (reference sequence). Deletions cut 0 bases from V and 7 bases from J, with 12 bases between. CDR3 residues: CASSYSRDLSEKLFF. Written as DNA, the CDR3 is TGTGCCAGCAGTTACTCCAGGGACTTGAGTGAAAAACTGTTTTTT.

Comment on this clonotype: No conserved phenylalanine or tryptophan ends this CDR3, so it is likely a read error. No DNA is shown, since the ends of the CDR3 on it are uncertain; the CDR3 is the one TCRdb lists. The CDR3 loop reads CASSLGEGRGFDL. V gene TRBV11-2 combines with J gene TRBJ2-7; the table's D call of TRBD2 was not tested on the DNA. From its first to its last residue, the CDR3 has 13 amino acids. Germline CDR1 and CDR2: SGHAT and FQNNGV.

This clonotype showed up just a few times. V is TRBV5-1 and J is TRBJ2-3; unclear D gene. Germline values: CDR1 SGHRS, CDR2 YFSETQ. This CDR3 spans 15 amino acids. The V end was cut by 4 bases, the J end by 3 bases, with 15 bases between. CDR3 in amino acids: CASSPFPALTDTQYF. The CDR3 DNA reads TGCGCCAGCAGCCCCTTTCCAGCGTTGACAGATACGCAGTATTTT.

The chain has TRBV7-9 and TRBJ2-3; 7 nucleotides agree with TRBD2. Losses at the gene ends were 3 bases for V and 5 bases for J; bases not matched to a gene: 8. This CDR3 comprises 15 residues. Germline CDR1 is SEHNR and CDR2 is FQNEAQ (reference sequence). CDR3 residues: CASSLAGAGIDTQYF. The CDR3 coding sequence is TGTGCCAGCAGCTTGGCGGGAGCGGGTATAGATACGCAGTATTTT.

This chain uses TRBV3-1 with TRBJ2-7; the match to TRBD2 covers 9 bases. The V gene end was trimmed by 4 bases and the J gene end by 6 bases; junction bases not matched to a gene: 7. The CDR3 has 14 amino acids. Germline CDR1 and CDR2: LGHDT and YNNKEL (reference sequence). CDR3 sequence (DNA): TGTGCCAGCAGCCTAGCGGGAGACGGGGTCGAGCAGTACTTC. Residues: CASSLAGDGVEQYF.

Ten or more counts support this clonotype. The gene calls are TRBV5-1 and TRBJ2-3; possibly TRBD1 for D (6 bases). In germline, CDR1 is SGHRS, CDR2 YFSETQ. The CDR3 has 15 amino acids. V was cut by 3 bases and J by 2 bases, with 13 bases left in between. Here the CDR3 DNA reads TGCGCCAGCAGCTCCGGGACACTAAACACAGATACGCAGTATTTT. Amino acid sequence: CASSSGTLNTDTQYF.

This rearrangement joins TRBV29-1 to TRBJ2-1; D may be TRBD2 (5 bases). This CDR3 has 16 amino acids. Germline V gives CDR1 SQVTM, CDR2 ANQGSEA. V lost 0 bases, J lost 3 bases, and 15 bases lay in between. CDR3 sequence: CSVEDLVRAVYNEQFF. In DNA, the CDR3 is TGCAGCGTTGAAGATCTGGTGAGGGCCGTCTACAATGAGCAGTTCTTC.

The sample holds a few counts of this clonotype. The chain couples TRBV10-3 to TRBJ1-5, with 7 positions matching TRBD1. The germline CDR1 and CDR2 sequences are ENHRY and SYGVKD. Trimming at V came to 0 bases and at J to 2 bases, leaving 1 base not matched to a gene. The CDR3 spans 15 residues. This CDR3 is CAISESTGGNQPQHF. The CDR3, as DNA: TGTGCCATCAGTGAGTCAACAGGGGGCAATCAGCCCCAGCATTTT.

For this clonotype: Compared with germline, one end of the junction differs, possibly owing to a read error. V usage is TRBV7-9 and J usage is TRBJ1-5; TRBD1 is a possible D gene (5 bases). The CDR3 is made up of 14 amino acids. Germline V gives CDR1 SEHNR, CDR2 FQNEAQ (reference sequence). The chain's CDR3 is CASGLGDSNQPQHF. CDR3 nucleotide sequence: TGTGCCAGCGGCTTAGGGGATAGCAATCAGCCCCAGCATTTT.

This clonotype was observed many times. The gene calls are TRBV28 and TRBJ2-7, with unresolved D. The CDR3 is made up of 14 amino acids. Germline CDR1 and CDR2: MDHEN and SYDVKM. V lost 5 bases, J lost 4 bases, and 15 bases lay in between. CDR3 protein: CASSLRTETYEQYF. The CDR3 bases are TGTGCCAGCAGTCTCCGGACGGAAACGTACGAGCAGTACTTC.

About this clonotype itself: A single base separates this from a much larger clone, so it may be a read error. The chain links TRBV13 to TRBJ2-3; the match to TRBD2 covers 13 bases. This CDR3 region has 14 residues. With V trimmed by 4 bases and J by 8 bases, 3 bases remained unmatched. In germline, CDR1 is PRHDT, CDR2 FYEKMQ (reference sequence). In nucleotides, the CDR3 is TGTGCCAGCAGCTCCCGACTAGCGGGAGGTACGCAGTATTTT. Amino acid sequence: CASSSRLAGGTQYF.

This clonotype was counted at least ten times. The CDR3 reads CASRGQNTGELFF. The DNA for the CDR3 is TGTGCCAGCAGGGGACAGAACACCGGGGAGCTGTTTTTT. The J gene is TRBJ2-2, the V gene TRBV9, with D possibly matching TRBD1 (6 bases). CDR3 length equals 13 residues. V dropped 5 bases and J dropped 1 base, with 6 bases sitting between them. Germline assignment: CDR1 SGDLS and CDR2 YYNGEE.

The rearrangement joins TRBV14 to TRBJ1-4; D possibly corresponds to TRBD1 (6 bases). The length of the CDR3 is 16 residues. V shed 0 bases and J shed 8 bases, with 16 bases lying between them. Germline V gene data show CDR1 as SGHDN and CDR2 as FVKESK. As DNA, the CDR3 is TGTGCCAGCAGCCAAGATTTAGGGGGGTACGAAGAAAAACTGTTTTTT. It encodes CASSQDLGGYEEKLFF.

The rearrangement links TRBV2 to TRBJ2-7; D possibly matches TRBD1 or TRBD2 (5 bases each). V shed 2 bases and J shed 2 bases, with 16 bases lying between them. In germline, CDR1 is SNHLY, CDR2 FYNNEI. The CDR3 consists of 16 residues. The CDR3 is CASSELGQAGTYEQYF. CDR3 in DNA: TGTGCCAGCAGTGAATTGGGGCAGGCGGGCACCTACGAGCAGTACTTC.

This clonotype was seen more than once but under ten times. The chain links TRBV27 to TRBJ2-1; 7 bases line up with TRBD2. Trimming took 2 bases from V and 7 from J; bases not matched to a gene: 11. In germline, CDR1 is MNHEY, CDR2 SMNVEV (reference sequence). The CDR3 is 16 amino acids. CDR3 sequence: CASSLIGTGGINEQFF. The CDR3 DNA follows: TGTGCCAGCAGTTTAATTGGAACGGGAGGTATTAATGAGCAGTTCTTC.

The chain joins TRBV3-1 to TRBJ2-5; 7 bases map to TRBD2. CDR1 is LGHDT and CDR2 is YNNKEL in the germline V gene (reference sequence). CDR3 length: 18 amino acids. The V and J ends lost 0 bases and 1 base, in that order; junction bases with no gene match: 11. The CDR3 sequence: CASSQEVAASGAQETQYF. The CDR3 bases are TGTGCCAGCAGCCAAGAAGTGGCGGCTAGCGGAGCCCAAGAGACCCAGTACTTC.

Of note for this clonotype: One junction end disagrees with the germline gene, perhaps due to a read error. The V gene is TRBV7-9, the J gene TRBJ2-7; no clear D gene. Per the germline V gene, CDR1 is SEHNR and CDR2 is FQNEAQ (reference sequence). The CDR3 sequence is 12 residues long. The CDR3 reads CASSYGSYGQYF. CDR3 nucleotides: TGTGCCAGCAGCTACGGATCCTACGGGCAGTACTTC. The complete variable domain, with remaining parts taken from reference TRBV7-9 and TRBJ2-7, reads DTGVSQNPRHKITKRGQNVTFRCDPISEHNRLYWYRQTLGQGPEFLTYFQNEAQLEKSRLLSDRFSAERPKGSFSTLEIQRTEQGDSAMYLCASSYGSYGQYFGPGTRLTVT.

For this clonotype: A much larger clone lies one base from this, so it may be a read error. V is TRBV6-5 and J is TRBJ2-7; D uncertain. The length of the CDR3 is 16 residues. Germline lookup yields CDR1 MNHEY and CDR2 SVGAGI. Written as DNA, the CDR3 is TGTGCCAGCTGTTACAATGCAGATCATACTTTATACGAGCAGTACTTC. Its protein product is CASCYNADHTLYEQYF.

There are a few counts of this clonotype. The chain is built from TRBV6-5 and TRBJ2-7; 7 nucleotides agree with TRBD2. The germline gives CDR1 MNHEY, CDR2 SVGAGI. The junction had 9 bases not matched to a gene; V was cut back by 5 bases and J by 2 bases. The CDR3 sequence is 15 residues long. CDR3 in amino acids: CASSPTVGGTYEQYF. DNA for the CDR3: TGTGCCAGCAGTCCCACGGTGGGGGGGACCTACGAGCAGTACTTC.

Comments on this clonotype: Here the CDR3 omits its conserved ending phenylalanine or tryptophan, so a read error is the likely source. The chain carries TRBV14 and TRBJ2-7; 11 nucleotides agree with TRBD2. Germline loops: CDR1 SGHDN, CDR2 FVKESK. Trimming cost V 0 bases and J 2 bases; bases outside gene matches: 0. The CDR3 has 15 amino acids. CDR3 sequence reads: CASSQELAGAYEQYS. CDR3 DNA: TGTGCCAGCAGCCAAGAACTAGCGGGAGCCTACGAGCAGTACTCC.

This clonotype was counted at least ten times. This chain connects TRBV7-6 to TRBJ2-7; possibly TRBD2 for D (6 bases). V was shortened by 2 bases and J by 4 bases, with 12 bases between the two germline ends. The germline V gene encodes CDR1 SGHVS and CDR2 FNYEAQ. CDR3 length: 14 amino acids. The chain's CDR3 is CASSLLRGGYEQYF. The CDR3 DNA sequence: TGTGCCAGCAGCTTATTGCGGGGCGGGTACGAGCAGTACTTC.

This clonotype occurred many times. This sequence joins TRBV25-1 and TRBJ2-7, with D perhaps matching TRBD1 (6 bases). The ends were cut back, 3 bases at V and 2 bases at J, with 8 bases in the middle. Germline values: CDR1 MGHDK, CDR2 SYGVNS. This CDR3 has 13 amino acids. The CDR3: CASSDGQTYEQYF. DNA for the CDR3: TGTGCCAGCAGTGACGGACAGACCTACGAGCAGTACTTC.

V is TRBV5-1 and J is TRBJ2-7; 10 nucleotides align to TRBD1. The junction had 3 bases not matched to a gene; V was cut back by 2 bases and J by 7 bases. Germline V gene data show CDR1 as SGHRS and CDR2 as YFSETQ. The CDR3 spans 13 residues. CDR3 protein: CASSLGTGEEQYF. The CDR3 bases are TGCGCCAGCAGCTTAGGGACAGGGGAGGAGCAGTACTTC. The full variable domain, with the rest looked up from reference TRBV5-1 and TRBJ2-7, is KAGVTQTPRYLIKTRGQQVTLSCSPISGHRSVSWYQQTPGQGLQFLFEYFSETQRNKGNFPGRFSGRQFSNSRSEMNVSTLELGDSALYLCASSLGTGEEQYFGPGTRLTVT.

The genes are TRBV20-1 and TRBJ2-3; D not resolved. The CDR3 consists of 13 residues. CDR1 and CDR2 (germline): DFQATT, SNEGSKA (reference sequence). The ends were cut back, 1 base at V and 0 bases at J, with 5 bases in the middle. The CDR3 coding sequence is TGCAGTGCTAGAGTGGGGAGCACAGATACGCAGTATTTT. This gives the protein CSARVGSTDTQYF.